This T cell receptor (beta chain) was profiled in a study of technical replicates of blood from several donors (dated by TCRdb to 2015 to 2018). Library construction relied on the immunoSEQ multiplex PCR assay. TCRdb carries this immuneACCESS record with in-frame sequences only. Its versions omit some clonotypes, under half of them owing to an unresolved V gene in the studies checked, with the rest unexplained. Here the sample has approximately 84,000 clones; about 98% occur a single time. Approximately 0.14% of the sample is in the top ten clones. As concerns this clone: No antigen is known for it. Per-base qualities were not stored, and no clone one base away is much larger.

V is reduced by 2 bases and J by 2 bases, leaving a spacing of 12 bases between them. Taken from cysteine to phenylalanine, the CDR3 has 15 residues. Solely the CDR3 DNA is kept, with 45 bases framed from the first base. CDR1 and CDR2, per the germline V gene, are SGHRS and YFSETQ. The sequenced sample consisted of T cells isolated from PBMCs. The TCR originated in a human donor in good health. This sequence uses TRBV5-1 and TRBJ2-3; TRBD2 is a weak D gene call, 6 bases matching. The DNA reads TGCGCCAGCAGCTTACGAGGGAGGCCCACAGATACGCAGTATTTT. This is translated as CASSLRGRPTDTQYF.